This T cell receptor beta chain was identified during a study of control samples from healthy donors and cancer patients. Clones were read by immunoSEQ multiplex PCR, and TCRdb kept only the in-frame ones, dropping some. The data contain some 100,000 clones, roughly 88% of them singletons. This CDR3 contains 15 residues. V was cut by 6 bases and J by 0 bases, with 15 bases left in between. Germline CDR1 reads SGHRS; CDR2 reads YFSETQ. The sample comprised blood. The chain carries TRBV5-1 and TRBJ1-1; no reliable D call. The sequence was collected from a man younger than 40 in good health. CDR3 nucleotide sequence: TGCGCCAGCACTCTTGGAAGGGAGATGAACACTGAAGCTTTCTTT. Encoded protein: CASTLGREMNTEAFF.